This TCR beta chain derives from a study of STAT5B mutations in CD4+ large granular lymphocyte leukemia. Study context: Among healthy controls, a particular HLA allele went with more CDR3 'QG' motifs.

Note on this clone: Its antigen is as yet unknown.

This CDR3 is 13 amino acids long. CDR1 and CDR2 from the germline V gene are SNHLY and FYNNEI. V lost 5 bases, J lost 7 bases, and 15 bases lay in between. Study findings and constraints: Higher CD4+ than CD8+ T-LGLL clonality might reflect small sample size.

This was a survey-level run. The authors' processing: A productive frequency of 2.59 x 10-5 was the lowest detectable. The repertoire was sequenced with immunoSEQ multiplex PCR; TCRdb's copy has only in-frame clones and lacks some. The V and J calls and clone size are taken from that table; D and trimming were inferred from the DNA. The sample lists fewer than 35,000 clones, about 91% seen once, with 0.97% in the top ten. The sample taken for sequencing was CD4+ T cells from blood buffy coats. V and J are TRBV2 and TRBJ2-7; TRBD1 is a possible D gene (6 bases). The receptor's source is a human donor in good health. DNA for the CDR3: TGTGCCAGCAGTCAAGGGGGTGGGGAAGAGCAGTACTTC. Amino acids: CASSQGGGEEQYF.